This record looks at one TCR beta chain sequence and its context. The germline CDR1 and CDR2 sequences are SGDLS and YYNGEE. V was clipped by 4 bases and J by 2 bases; unmatched bases: 6. CDR3 length: 15 residues. The sample is drawn from a study of blood T cell repertoires in COVID-19. Study as a whole: Some COVID-19 samples were acute and others convalescent; all came from the United States, Italy and Spain.

Repertoires were generated with immunoSEQ multiplex PCR, while TCRdb's copy carries only in-frame clones and drops some. The sample holds approximately 180,000 clones, approximately 85% seen once. The rearrangement joins TRBV9 to TRBJ2-1; 7 nucleotides match TRBD2. This TCR derives from a woman at least 80 years old with acute or convalescent COVID-19. The material sequenced was peripheral blood. CDR3 loop: CASSPAGGTYNEQFF. CDR3 bases: TGTGCCAGCAGCCCAGCCGGGGGGACCTACAATGAGCAGTTCTTC.